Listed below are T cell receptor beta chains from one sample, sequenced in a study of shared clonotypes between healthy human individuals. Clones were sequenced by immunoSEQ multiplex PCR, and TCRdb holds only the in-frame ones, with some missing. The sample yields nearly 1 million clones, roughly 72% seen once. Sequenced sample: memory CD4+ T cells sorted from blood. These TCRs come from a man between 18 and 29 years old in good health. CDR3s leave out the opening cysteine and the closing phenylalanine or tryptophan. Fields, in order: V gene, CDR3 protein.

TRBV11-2	ASSFKVNTGELF
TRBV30	AWYRRNQETQY
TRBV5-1	ASSLGGTKNTEAF
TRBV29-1	SVLETNNQPQH
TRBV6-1	ASSVGTGGLMGEQF
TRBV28	ASGPGQGRSPLH
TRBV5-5	ASSSGTTHTGELF
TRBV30	AWSQDGVQPQH
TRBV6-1	ASSGGDRVSVGETQY
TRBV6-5	ASRSEERGTQY
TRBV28	ASSTRQGQQPQH
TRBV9	ASSSGQGNEQF
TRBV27	ASTGTKDGGYT
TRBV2	ASSGQAAETQY
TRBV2	ARGQGLGEQY
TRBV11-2	ASSSTGMNTEAF